Below, 18 T cell receptor beta chains from the same sample are listed, as sequenced in a study of blood T cell repertoires in COVID-19. Assay used: immunoSEQ multiplex PCR; TCRdb lists only in-frame clones, some missing. Of about 290,000 clones in the sample, about nine tenths were seen once. Sample: PBMCs or T cells enriched from blood (not recorded which). These receptors were collected from a woman aged 40 to 50 who had recovered from COVID-19.

The rearrangement joins TRBV6-5 to TRBJ1-1; D gene unclear. The CDR3 has 12 amino acids. Germline V lookup: CDR1 MNHEY, CDR2 SVGAGI. Trimming removed 11 bases from V and 1 base from J, with 11 bases in between. The CDR3 is CAAISRNTEAFF. As DNA, the CDR3 is TGTGCCGCGATTTCAAGGAACACTGAAGCTTTCTTT.

J is TRBJ2-7 and V is TRBV2; D uncertain. The V end was cut by 4 bases, the J end by 2 bases, with 12 bases between. The CDR3 totals 14 residues. CDR1 and CDR2 (germline): SNHLY, FYNNEI. The CDR3 loop reads CASSVRSTTYEQYF. The CDR3 DNA is TGTGCCAGCAGTGTTCGCAGCACTACCTACGAGCAGTACTTC.

The chain links TRBV11-2 to TRBJ1-3; D possibly corresponds to TRBD1 (5 bases). The CDR3 loop spans 17 amino acids. Trimming pared 1 base from V and 0 bases from J, leaving 13 bases between. Germline CDR1 is SGHAT and CDR2 is FQNNGV. The CDR3 sequence: CASSLAAGGSSGNTIYF. CDR3 coding DNA: TGTGCCAGCAGCTTAGCCGCCGGGGGGTCCTCTGGAAACACCATATATTTT.

V usage is TRBV11-3 and J usage is TRBJ2-7; 9 bases are a match to TRBD2. The CDR3 is 15 residues long. Trimming at V came to 2 bases and at J to 4 bases, leaving 6 bases not matched to a gene. Germline V CDR1 and CDR2: SGHNT, YENEEA. CDR3 sequence reads: CASSLRGGRAYEQYF. In DNA, the CDR3 is TGTGCCAGCAGCTTACGAGGCGGGAGGGCGTACGAGCAGTACTTC.

V and J are TRBV7-2 and TRBJ2-2; no firm D call. There are 13 residues in the CDR3. Germline V gene lookup returns CDR1 SGHTA and CDR2 FQGNSA. The V end was cut by 1 base, the J end by 6 bases, with 6 bases between. The CDR3 DNA reads TGTGCCAGCAGCTTAGGTTTCGCCGGGGAGCTGTTTTTT. Translating gives CASSLGFAGELFF.

The DNA of the CDR3 is TGTGCCAGCAGTGTTCGCAGTAGGGGAGGGGAGACCCAGTACTTC. Encoded protein: CASSVRSRGGETQYF. The chain couples TRBV2 to TRBJ2-5, with 7 nucleotides matching TRBD2. The CDR3 runs to 15 residues. V was clipped by 4 bases and J by 5 bases; unmatched bases: 10. Germline-derived CDR1 and CDR2 are SNHLY and FYNNEI.

The gene calls are TRBV4-1 and TRBJ1-5; a possible D gene is TRBD1 (6 bases). This CDR3 contains 16 residues. Germline CDR1 is MGHRA and CDR2 is YSYEKL. Trimming removed 1 base at V and 4 bases at J, with 14 bases between. CDR3 nucleotides: TGCGCCAGCAGCCAAGTTGGGGGCCCGGGAAATCAGCCCCAGCATTTT. Residues: CASSQVGGPGNQPQHF.

The J gene is TRBJ1-2, the V gene TRBV6-4; 7 bases line up with TRBD1. Losses at the gene ends were 2 bases for V and 8 bases for J; bases not matched to a gene: 5. The germline V gene has CDR1 MRHNA and CDR2 SNTAGT. This CDR3 region has 13 residues. The CDR3 region has the DNA TGTGCCAGCAGTGACGAGACAGGGTTCGGCTACACCTTC. Protein sequence: CASSDETGFGYTF.

The chain has TRBV19 and TRBJ2-7; no definite D call. The CDR3 is 15 residues long. V was pared by 0 bases and J by 1 base, with 10 bases between. Germline-derived CDR1 and CDR2 are LNHDA and SQIVND (reference sequence). The CDR3 coding sequence is TGTGCCAGTAGTATAGACATCTGGAGTTCCTACGAGCAGTACTTC. This encodes CASSIDIWSSYEQYF.

The gene calls are TRBV6-6 and TRBJ2-1; D is ambiguous. Germline assignment: CDR1 MNHNY and CDR2 SVGAGI (reference sequence). The CDR3 length is 12 residues. V lost 0 bases, J lost 10 bases, and 7 bases lay in between. The CDR3: CASSYSGEEQFF. In nucleotides, the CDR3 is TGTGCCAGCAGTTACTCGGGCGAGGAGCAGTTCTTC.

The chain combines TRBV6-5 with TRBJ1-4, with D uncertain. Deletions cut 0 bases from V and 5 bases from J, with 10 bases between. Germline assignment: CDR1 MNHEY and CDR2 SVGAGI. The CDR3 is made up of 15 amino acids. The chain's CDR3 is CASSYSNGLNEKLFF. CDR3 in DNA: TGTGCCAGCAGTTACTCGAACGGGTTAAATGAAAAACTGTTTTTT.

The CDR3 protein is CASSLNENGYTF. CDR3 DNA: TGCGCCAGCAGCCTCAACGAGAATGGCTACACCTTC. The chain employs TRBV5-1 and TRBJ1-2; no clear D gene. CDR3 length equals 12 residues. V gave up 4 bases and J gave up 6 bases, with 10 bases separating them. Germline V gene sequence: CDR1 SGHRS, CDR2 YFSETQ.

The table lists this clone with a few counts. The genes are TRBV3-1 (or the pseudogene TRBV3-2) and TRBJ2-2; possible D gene TRBD1, 6 bases. Germline lookup yields CDR1 LGHDT and CDR2 YNNKEL (reference sequence). The CDR3 extends over 14 amino acids. Trimming cost V 4 bases and J 1 base, with 7 bases left between them. The CDR3 reads CASSPTGNTGELFF. The CDR3 nucleotides are TGTGCCAGCAGCCCGACAGGGAACACCGGGGAGCTGTTTTTT.

The rearrangement uses TRBV5-4 and TRBJ2-5, with D uncertain. The CDR3 has 14 amino acids. Germline CDR1 is SGHNT and CDR2 is YYREEE (reference sequence). Trimming removed 0 bases at V and 3 bases at J, with 9 bases between. The DNA of the CDR3 is TGTGCCAGCAGCTTGGGTCAGATAAAAGAGACCCAGTACTTC. Its translation is CASSLGQIKETQYF.

The chain couples TRBV11-2 to TRBJ1-1; D remains ambiguous. CDR1 SGHAT and CDR2 FQNNGV come from the germline V gene. The CDR3 contains 13 residues. The V and J ends lost 7 bases and 0 bases respectively, with 9 bases between them. The CDR3 sequence: CASTAGVNTEAFF. DNA of the CDR3: TGTGCCAGCACCGCCGGGGTGAACACTGAAGCTTTCTTT.

The V call is TRBV2, the J call TRBJ2-3; TRBD2 matches at 8 bases. The germline V gene has CDR1 SNHLY and CDR2 FYNNEI. The CDR3 extends over 14 amino acids. The V gene end was trimmed by 4 bases and the J gene end by 1 base; junction bases not matched to a gene: 1. Written as DNA, the CDR3 is TGTGCCAGCAGTGGTAGCGGGGGCACAGATACGCAGTATTTT. Protein: CASSGSGGTDTQYF.

The chain joins TRBV30 to TRBJ1-2; 7 bases agree with TRBD1. V lost 1 base to trimming and J lost 2 bases; unmatched junction nucleotides: 7. The germline gives CDR1 GTSNPN, CDR2 SVGIG (reference sequence). The CDR3 is 15 amino acids. The CDR3 here is CAWSDRQGWNYGYTF. CDR3 sequence (DNA): TGTGCCTGGAGTGACCGACAGGGATGGAACTATGGCTACACCTTC.

This chain joins TRBV19 and TRBJ2-1, with 11 bases matching TRBD2. The length of the CDR3 is 16 residues. The junction had 5 bases not matched to a gene; V was cut back by 7 bases and J by 0 bases. Per germline, CDR1 LNHDA and CDR2 SQIVND (reference sequence). CDR3 DNA sequence: TGTGCCAGTAAGGGGACTAGCGGAGTCTCCTACAATGAGCAGTTCTTC. It yields the protein CASKGTSGVSYNEQFF.